This TCR beta chain appears in the sequencing data of a study of blood T cell repertoires in COVID-19. Study summary: Spain, Italy and the United States supplied samples that represented acute and convalescent COVID-19. T cells, B-cell-depleted T cells, or PBMCs provided the cDNA or gDNA that served as material.

Method: immunoSEQ multiplex PCR; TCRdb's copy keeps in-frame clones and lacks some. Among approximately 53,000 clones listed, 90% were seen once. V gave up 4 bases and J gave up 4 bases; unmatched junction bases: 7. CDR1 SNHLY and CDR2 FYNNEI come from the germline V gene. The CDR3 has 15 residues. This clonotype originated in a woman of 80 years or more with acute or convalescent COVID-19. Specimen: peripheral blood. This chain connects TRBV2 to TRBJ1-5; TRBD1 matches at 7 bases. The DNA of the CDR3 is TGTGCCAGCAGTGCGGGACAGACATGGAATCAGCCCCAGCATTTT. The encoded protein is CASSAGQTWNQPQHF.